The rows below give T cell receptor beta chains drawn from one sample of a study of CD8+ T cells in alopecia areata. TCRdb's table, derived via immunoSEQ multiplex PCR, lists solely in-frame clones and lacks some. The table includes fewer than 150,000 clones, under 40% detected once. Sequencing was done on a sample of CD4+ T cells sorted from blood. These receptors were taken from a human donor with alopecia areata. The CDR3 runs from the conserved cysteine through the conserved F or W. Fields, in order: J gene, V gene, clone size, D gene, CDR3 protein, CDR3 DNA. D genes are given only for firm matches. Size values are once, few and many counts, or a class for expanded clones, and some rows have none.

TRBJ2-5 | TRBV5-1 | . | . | CASSTQGGNYQETQYF | TGCGCCAGCAGCACACAGGGAGGGAACTACCAAGAGACCCAGTACTTC
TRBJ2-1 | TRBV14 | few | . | CASSQVLTFAGRHNEQFF | TGTGCCAGCAGCCAAGTCTTAACCTTCGCGGGACGACACAATGAGCAGTTCTTC
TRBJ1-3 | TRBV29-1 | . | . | CSALLGPVPAGNTIYF | TGCAGCGCTCTCTTGGGTCCGGTTCCCGCTGGAAACACCATATATTTT
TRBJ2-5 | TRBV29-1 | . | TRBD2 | CSVEGSGGMATQYF | TGCAGCGTTGAGGGTAGCGGGGGGATGGCGACCCAGTACTTC
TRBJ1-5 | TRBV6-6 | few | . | CASSLISNQPQHF | TGTGCCAGCAGTTTGATCAGCAATCAGCCCCAGCATTTT
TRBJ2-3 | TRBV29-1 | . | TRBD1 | CSVEAGTATDTQYF | TGCAGCGTTGAAGCCGGGACAGCCACAGATACGCAGTATTTT
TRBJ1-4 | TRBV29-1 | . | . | CSVAQLNEKLFF | TGCAGCGTTGCCCAGCTTAATGAAAAACTGTTTTTT
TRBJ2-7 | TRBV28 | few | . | CASSSRGTGSRGQYF | TGTGCCAGCAGTTCCCGAGGGACTGGAAGCCGAGGGCAGTACTTC
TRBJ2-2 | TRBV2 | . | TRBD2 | CASKVTSGLGTGELFF | TGTGCCAGCAAAGTTACTAGCGGCCTTGGCACCGGGGAGCTGTTTTTT
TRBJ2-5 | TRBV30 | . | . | CAWTPGAYQETQYF | TGTGCCTGGACCCCCGGGGCCTACCAAGAGACCCAGTACTTC
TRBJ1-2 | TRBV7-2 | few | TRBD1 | CASGTASSNYGYTF | TGTGCCAGTGGGACAGCCTCCTCTAACTATGGCTACACCTTC
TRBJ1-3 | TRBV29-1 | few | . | CSVGLNSGNTIYF | TGCAGCGTGGGACTCAACTCTGGAAACACCATATATTTT
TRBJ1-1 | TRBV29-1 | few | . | CSVARGNSEAFF | TGCAGCGTTGCGAGGGGAAATAGTGAAGCTTTCTTT
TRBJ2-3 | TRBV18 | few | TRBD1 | CASTRDREADTQYF | TGTGCCAGCACCCGGGACAGGGAGGCAGATACGCAGTATTTT
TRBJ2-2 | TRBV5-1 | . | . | CASSLAVAAGELFF | TGCGCCAGCAGCTTAGCAGTGGCGGCCGGGGAGCTGTTTTTT
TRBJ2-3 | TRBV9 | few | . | CASSPTGPSYTQYF | TGTGCCAGCAGCCCAACCGGGCCCTCCTATACGCAGTATTTT
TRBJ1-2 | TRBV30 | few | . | CAWSPQANYGYTF | TGTGCCTGGAGTCCTCAGGCTAACTATGGCTACACCTTC
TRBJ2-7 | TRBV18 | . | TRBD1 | CASSPPRGQGNSYEQYF | TGTGCCAGCTCACCACCGCGAGGACAGGGTAACTCCTACGAGCAGTACTTC
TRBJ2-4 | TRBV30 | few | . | CAWSVGVNIQYF | TGTGCCTGGAGTGTGGGGGTAAACATTCAGTACTTC
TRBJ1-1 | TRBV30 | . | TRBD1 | CAWSGQGGTEAFF | TGTGCCTGGAGTGGACAGGGGGGGACTGAAGCTTTCTTT
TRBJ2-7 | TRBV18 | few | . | CASSRNQDYEQYF | TGTGCCAGCTCAAGAAATCAAGACTACGAGCAGTACTTC
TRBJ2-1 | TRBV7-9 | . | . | CASRTGIPSNEQFF | TGTGCCAGCAGAACCGGGATCCCCTCAAATGAGCAGTTCTTC
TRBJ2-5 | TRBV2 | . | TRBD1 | CASSRTGVQETQYF | TGTGCCAGCAGTAGGACAGGGGTACAAGAGACCCAGTACTTC
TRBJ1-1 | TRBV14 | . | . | CASSQAGHGNTEAFF | TGTGCCAGCAGCCAAGCGGGACACGGGAACACTGAAGCTTTCTTT
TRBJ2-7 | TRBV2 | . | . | CASSEGTYEQYF | TGTGCCAGCAGCGAAGGGACCTACGAGCAGTACTTC
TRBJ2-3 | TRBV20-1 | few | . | CSARAVVQYF | TGCAGTGCTAGAGCAGTCGTGCAGTATTTT
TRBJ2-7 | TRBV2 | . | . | CASSRVFSYEQYF | TGTGCCAGCAGCCGGGTTTTCTCCTACGAGCAGTACTTC
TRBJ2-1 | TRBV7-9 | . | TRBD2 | CASSRTSGGYNEQFF | TGTGCCAGCAGCCGAACTAGCGGGGGCTACAATGAGCAGTTCTTC
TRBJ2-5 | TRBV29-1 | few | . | CSVFRLQGQETQYF | TGCAGCGTTTTCAGACTTCAGGGGCAAGAGACCCAGTACTTC
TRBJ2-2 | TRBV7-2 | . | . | CASSLRGQGTGELFF | TGTGCCAGCAGCTTGAGAGGCCAGGGCACCGGGGAGCTGTTTTTT
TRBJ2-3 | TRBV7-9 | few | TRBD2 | CASTTSGPTDTQYF | TGTGCCAGCACTACTAGCGGACCCACAGATACGCAGTATTTT
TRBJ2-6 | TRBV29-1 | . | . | CSVFLPEGSGANVLTF | TGCAGCGTTTTTCTTCCTGAAGGATCAGGGGCCAACGTCCTGACTTTC
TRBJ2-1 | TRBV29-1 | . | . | CSVERSSYNEQFF | TGCAGCGTTGAAAGGAGCTCCTACAATGAGCAGTTCTTC
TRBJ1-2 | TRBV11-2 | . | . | CASSHRTGNYGYTF | TGTGCCAGCAGCCACCGGACGGGGAACTATGGCTACACCTTC
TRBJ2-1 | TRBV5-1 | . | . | CASSGTSLVRYNEQFF | TGCGCCAGCAGCGGGACTTCTTTGGTGAGGTACAATGAGCAGTTCTTC
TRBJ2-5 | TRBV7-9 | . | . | CASSLGTTSAQETQYF | TGTGCCAGCAGCTTAGGGACCACCAGCGCCCAAGAGACCCAGTACTTC
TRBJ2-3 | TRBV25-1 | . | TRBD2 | CASSDPGRVGTDTQYF | TGTGCCAGCAGTGACCCCGGGAGGGTCGGCACAGATACGCAGTATTTT